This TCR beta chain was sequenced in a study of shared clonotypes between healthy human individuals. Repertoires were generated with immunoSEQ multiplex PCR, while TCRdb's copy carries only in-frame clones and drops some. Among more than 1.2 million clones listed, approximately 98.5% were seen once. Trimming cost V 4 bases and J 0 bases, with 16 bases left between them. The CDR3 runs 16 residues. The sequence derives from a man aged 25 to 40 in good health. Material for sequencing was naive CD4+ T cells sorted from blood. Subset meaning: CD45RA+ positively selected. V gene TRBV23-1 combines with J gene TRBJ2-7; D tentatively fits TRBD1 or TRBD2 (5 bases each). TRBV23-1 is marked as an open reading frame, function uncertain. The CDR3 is CASSPRLNGTSYEQYF. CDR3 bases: TGCGCCAGCAGTCCCCGACTTAATGGGACCTCCTACGAGCAGTACTTC.